This T cell receptor (beta chain) was documented in a study of cytomegalovirus exposure and HLA in healthy donors. Study-wide points: Researchers catalogued 164 TCR beta chains as cytomegalovirus-associated. Roughly uniform sequencing depth across donors was assumed, possibly incorrectly.

Both 60 Vbeta primers and 13 Jbeta primers went into the PCR. The method was immunoSEQ multiplex PCR; TCRdb's version includes in-frame clones alone and lacks a portion of them. This table has some 150,000 clones, nearly 80% appearing once. The germline CDR1 and CDR2 sequences are SGDLS and YYNGEE. CDR3 length: 15 amino acids. Trimming cost V 4 bases and J 4 bases; bases outside gene matches: 9. Of note for this clone: Its cognate antigen is unknown.

The specimen was PBMCs. The clonotype comes from a man aged 18 to 30 in good health and CMV-seropositive. The gene calls are TRBV9 and TRBJ2-5, with 8 nucleotides matching TRBD1. CDR3 DNA sequence: TGTGCCAGCAGCCCCGGACAGGGCATTGGAGAGACCCAGTACTTC. Translation gives CASSPGQGIGETQYF.